Below, 4 T cell receptor beta chains from the same sample are listed, as sequenced in a study of cytomegalovirus exposure and HLA in healthy donors. It was with 60 Vbeta and 13 Jbeta primers that the PCR ran. The repertoire was sequenced with immunoSEQ multiplex PCR; TCRdb's copy has only in-frame clones and lacks some. The table lists about 98,000 clones, roughly two thirds of them singletons, with approximately 1.1% in the top ten. The sequencing input was PBMCs. Receptor source: a female donor in good health and CMV-seronegative.

The J gene is TRBJ1-1, the V gene TRBV5-4; D not certain. This CDR3 is built from 15 residues. CDR1 is SGHNT, CDR2 YYREEE, per germline (reference sequence). Between the trimmed V and J ends, which lost 3 bases and 1 base, there was a span of 13 bases. CDR3 protein: CASSSGVGQNTEAFF. DNA of the CDR3: TGTGCCAGCAGCTCGGGAGTGGGTCAGAACACTGAAGCTTTCTTT.

This clone showed up just a few times. This chain links TRBV6-6 with TRBJ2-3; no clear D. Germline V gene sequence: CDR1 MNHNY, CDR2 SVGAGI (reference sequence). Between the trimmed V and J ends, which lost 7 bases and 1 base, there was a span of 9 bases. CDR3 length: 13 residues. The CDR3 reads CASTPAGTDTQYF. Written as DNA, the CDR3 is TGTGCCAGCACCCCCGCAGGCACAGATACGCAGTATTTT.

The chain employs TRBV7-9 and TRBJ1-1, with D maybe TRBD1 (5 bases). The V gene lost 5 bases and the J gene lost 5 bases, with 18 bases spanning the gap. From germline, CDR1 is SEHNR and CDR2 FQNEAQ (reference sequence). This CDR3 region has 15 residues. The CDR3 loop is CASSPTWGGGTEAFF. The CDR3 DNA reads TGTGCCAGCAGCCCGACCTGGGGGGGAGGGACTGAAGCTTTCTTT.

The chain is built from TRBV6-6 and TRBJ1-2, with TRBD1 as a possible D gene (5 bases). The CDR3 consists of 16 residues. The ends were cut back, 5 bases at V and 3 bases at J, with 19 bases in the middle. Looked up from germline, CDR1 is MNHNY and CDR2 is SVGAGI (reference sequence). The CDR3 is CASSHTGTGGDYGYTF. In DNA form, the CDR3 reads TGTGCCAGCAGTCACACAGGAACCGGGGGTGACTATGGCTACACCTTC.